This T cell receptor beta chain was sequenced in a study of PD-L1 blockade in urothelial cancer. The method was immunoSEQ multiplex PCR; TCRdb's version includes in-frame clones alone and lacks a portion of them. Among around 100,000 clones listed, 70% to 85% were seen once. From germline, CDR1 is MDHEN and CDR2 SYDVKM. This CDR3 has 15 residues. The V end was cut by 2 bases, the J end by 0 bases, with 8 bases between. The source of this sequence is a man in his forties or fifties with urothelial cancer. The material sequenced was PBMCs, taken around atezolizumab (anti-PD-L1) treatment. The chain uses TRBV28 and TRBJ2-1; D gene ambiguous. CDR3 DNA: TGTGCCAGCAGTTTAATCCTAGGCTCCTACAATGAGCAGTTCTTC. Protein sequence: CASSLILGSYNEQFF. Combining the CDR3 with reference TRBV28 and TRBJ2-1 gives the whole variable domain DVKVTQSSRYLVKRTGEKVFLECVQDMDHENMFWYRQDPGLGLRLIYFSYDVKMKEKGDIPEGYSVSREKKERFSLILESASTNQTSMYLCASSLILGSYNEQFFGPGTRLTVL.